The rows below give T cell receptor beta chains drawn from one sample of a study of shared clonotypes between healthy human individuals. This table comes from immunoSEQ multiplex PCR, and its TCRdb copy is limited to in-frame clones, with some not included. The sample lists about 800,000 clones; approximately 96% were seen once. Sequences were obtained from naive CD8+ T cells sorted from blood. Every receptor here comes from a man aged 25-45 years in good health. The CDR3 runs from the conserved cysteine through the conserved F or W. D genes are given only for firm matches. Size tells how often a clone was seen (once, few, many) or the class of an expanded clone, and some rows leave it out.

j_gene | abundance | d_gene | v_gene | CDR3nt | CDR3aa
TRBJ1-5 | . | . | TRBV27 | TGTGCCAGCAGTTTATTAGGGGTGGAGCCCCAGCATTTT | CASSLLGVEPQHF
TRBJ2-1 | . | . | TRBV11-2 | TGTGCCAGCAGCTCTCCCGGGAGCCGGGATGAGCAGTTCTTC | CASSSPGSRDEQFF
TRBJ2-1 | . | TRBD2 | TRBV27 | TGTGCCAGCAGTCCCCAGCGGGAGGGCCTTGATGAGCAGTTCTTC | CASSPQREGLDEQFF
TRBJ2-7 | . | . | TRBV6-5 | TGTGCCAGCAGGCCATCCCGGGGCTACGAGCAGTACTTC | CASRPSRGYEQYF
TRBJ2-1 | . | TRBD2 | TRBV5-1 | TGCGCCAGCAATTATATCCCAAAAGGGACTAGCGGGATATACAATGAGCAGTTCTTC | CASNYIPKGTSGIYNEQFF
TRBJ1-2 | . | TRBD1 | TRBV27 | TGTGCCAGCAGTGGGGACAGCTATGGCTACACCTTC | CASSGDSYGYTF
TRBJ2-7 | . | TRBD1 | TRBV2 | TGTGCCATACAAGACAGGGTCTACGAGCAGTACTTC | CAIQDRVYEQYF
TRBJ2-2 | . | . | TRBV7-7 | TGTGCTAGCAGCCGCGGCCGGGGTCCGAACACCGGGGAGCTGTTTTTT | CASSRGRGPNTGELFF
TRBJ2-3 | . | TRBD2 | TRBV19 | TGTGCCAGTAGTCCGGGACTAGCGGGAGGACAAAGGGATTTAGATACGCAGTATTTT | CASSPGLAGGQRDLDTQYF
TRBJ2-7 | . | . | TRBV6-1 | TGTGCCAGCAGTGAATTGCGGGACAGCCCCTACGAGCAGTACTTC | CASSELRDSPYEQYF
TRBJ2-5 | . | TRBD2 | TRBV5-1 | TGCGCCAGCAGCTTGGGGACTAGCGGGAAAGAGACCCAGTACTTC | CASSLGTSGKETQYF
TRBJ2-7 | . | TRBD1 | TRBV4-1 | TGCGCCAGCAGCCATCCGGACAGGGGCGCGGAGGAGCAGTACTTC | CASSHPDRGAEEQYF
TRBJ2-1 | . | TRBD2 | TRBV18 | TGTGCCAGCTCACCCTACGGGACTAGCAAAAATGAGCAGTTCTTC | CASSPYGTSKNEQFF
TRBJ2-1 | . | TRBD2 | TRBV11-3 | TGTGCCAGCAGTTCCCTCGGGGGGAGAAAGGTCGATGAGCAGTTCTTC | CASSSLGGRKVDEQFF
TRBJ2-1 | . | TRBD1 | TRBV29-1 | TGCAGCGGGCATATCCCGGGACAGGTTTACAATGAGCAGTTCTTC | CSGHIPGQVYNEQFF
TRBJ2-3 | . | . | TRBV6-5 | TGTGCCAGCACACAGGGTTGGACAGATACGCAGTATTTT | CASTQGWTDTQYF
TRBJ2-2 | . | . | TRBV7-3 | TGTGCCAGCAGCTCCGACGGGATGCGCGGGGAGCTGTTTTTT | CASSSDGMRGELFF
TRBJ1-1 | . | . | TRBV5-1 | TGCGCCAGCAGCTTGGGCTCCGGGGAGGGTGAAGCTTTCTTT | CASSLGSGEGEAFF
TRBJ1-1 | once | TRBD1 | TRBV27 | TGTGCCACCCTAGGAAAGGACAGGGGGAGAGCTTTCTTT | CATLGKDRGRAFF
TRBJ2-7 | . | . | TRBV4-1 | TGCGCCAGCAGCCAAGAAGGGGCAGGGTGGTCCTACGAGCAGTACTTC | CASSQEGAGWSYEQYF
TRBJ2-3 | once | . | TRBV27 | TGTGCCAGCAGTTCTTGGACAGTCAAAGGTGCAGGTACGCAGTATTTT | CASSSWTVKGAGTQYF
TRBJ2-7 | . | . | TRBV7-6 | TGTGCCAGCAGTCGTAGGGCTGGGGCGCCCTACGAGCAGTACTTC | CASSRRAGAPYEQYF